Detailed here is one T cell receptor beta chain. The CDR3 totals 12 residues. The V gene lost 1 base and the J gene lost 6 bases, with 7 bases spanning the gap. CDR1 SGHVS and CDR2 FNYEAQ come from the germline V gene. The data belong to a study of blood T cell repertoires in COVID-19. The method was immunoSEQ multiplex PCR; TCRdb's version includes in-frame clones alone and lacks a portion of them. The table has about 250,000 clones, about nine tenths seen once. The receptor was isolated from a man aged 40-49 years who had recovered from COVID-19. The chain has TRBV7-6 and TRBJ2-7; D is unclear. The sequenced sample was PBMCs or T cells enriched from blood (not recorded which). Written as DNA, the CDR3 is TGTGCCAGCAGCTTAGGAACGGGCGAGCAGTACTTC. It yields the protein CASSLGTGEQYF.